The text below deals with one T cell receptor beta chain. This entry comes from a study of identical twins. A single record per CDR3 protein comes from TCRdb applying MiXCR to the 5' RACE reads. The repertoire consists of approximately 350,000 distinct CDR3 sequences, with approximately 13% occurring once and the leading ten covering just over 7%. This CDR3 is built from 15 residues. Per germline, CDR1 MNHEY and CDR2 SMNVEV (reference sequence). V lost 7 bases and J 1 base, leaving 14 bases between the germline ends. The data were also submitted as part of a second study, on yellow fever vaccine responses in identical twins.

What was sequenced was CD8+ T cells sorted from blood. The TCR originated in a young woman in good health. The chain is built from TRBV27 and TRBJ2-1; weak D call: TRBD2 (5 bases). CDR3 nucleotides: TGTGCCAGCAATGCCGGGCGGGCTTCCTACAATGAGCAGTTCTTC. Encoded protein: CASNAGRASYNEQFF.